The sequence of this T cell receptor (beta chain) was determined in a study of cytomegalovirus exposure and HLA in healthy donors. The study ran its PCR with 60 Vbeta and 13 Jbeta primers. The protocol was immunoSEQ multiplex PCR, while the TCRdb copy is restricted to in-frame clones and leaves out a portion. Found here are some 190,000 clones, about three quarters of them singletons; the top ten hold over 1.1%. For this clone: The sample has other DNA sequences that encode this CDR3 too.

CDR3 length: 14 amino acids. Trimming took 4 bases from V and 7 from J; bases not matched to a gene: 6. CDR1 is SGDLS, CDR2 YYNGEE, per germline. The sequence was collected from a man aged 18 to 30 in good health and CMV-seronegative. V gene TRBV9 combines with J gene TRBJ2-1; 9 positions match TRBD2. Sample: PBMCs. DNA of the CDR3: TGTGCCAGCAGCTCGGGACTAGCTTCGAATGAGCAGTTCTTC. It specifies CASSSGLASNEQFF.